The rows below give T cell receptor beta chains drawn from one sample of a study of beta chain features in type 1 diabetes. Profiling relied on immunoSEQ multiplex PCR, and the TCRdb table lists in-frame clones only, not all of them. The table lists 140,000 to 150,000 clones, around 51% of them singletons. Sequences were obtained from Tregs from blood. The receptors originated from a man younger than 35 in good health. Both conserved end residues are part of each CDR3. The order of the fields is J gene, D gene, clone size, V gene, CDR3 DNA, CDR3 protein. A D gene is named only where the DNA matches it firmly. The size entry is marked missing in some rows and otherwise reads once, few, many or a size class.

>TRBJ2-1|NA|NA|TRBV28
TGTGCCAGCAGTTTTAGTGTCTCCTACAATGAGCAGTTCTTC
CASSFSVSYNEQFF
>TRBJ2-1|NA|few|TRBV4-2
TGTGCCAGCAGCCAAGGGCGGCGGGCGAGTGAGCAGTTCTTC
CASSQGRRASEQFF
>TRBJ1-2|NA|NA|TRBV6-5
TGTGCCAGCAGTTACCACGGGGTTGGTACATTCTATGGCTACACCTTC
CASSYHGVGTFYGYTF
>TRBJ2-1|NA|once|TRBV7-7
TGTGCCAGCAGCTCTACTAATTTTAATGAGCAGTTCTTC
CASSSTNFNEQFF
>TRBJ2-7|TRBD2|once|TRBV28
TGTGCCAGCAGTAAGGGGACTAGCGTCTCCCGAGGGCAGTACTTC
CASSKGTSVSRGQYF
>TRBJ1-1|NA|once|TRBV7-3
TGTGCCAGCAGCTTTGGGGCAGGTAGTCGAGCTTTCTTT
CASSFGAGSRAFF
>TRBJ2-5|NA|NA|TRBV4-2
TGTGCCAGCAGCCCGAACAACCAACTAGGTGGTGAGACCCAGTACTTC
CASSPNNQLGGETQYF
>TRBJ2-2|NA|few|TRBV5-6
TGTGCCAGCAGCTCCACGGGACTTCTCACCGGGGAGCTGTTTTTT
CASSSTGLLTGELFF
>TRBJ1-6|NA|few|TRBV7-2
TGTGCCAGCAGCTTGAACAGGGATAATTCACCCCTCCACTTT
CASSLNRDNSPLHF
>TRBJ1-2|NA|few|TRBV30
TGTGCCCGTTACAGGGCCAACTATGGCTACACCTTC
CARYRANYGYTF
>TRBJ1-5|TRBD1|NA|TRBV6-6
TGTGCCAGCAGGCCCCAGGTGACAGGGCTTAATCAGCCCCAGCATTTT
CASRPQVTGLNQPQHF
>TRBJ1-4|TRBD1|NA|TRBV11-2
TGTGCCAGCAGCTGGGACAGGAGCTATGAAAAACTGTTTTTT
CASSWDRSYEKLFF
>TRBJ2-7|TRBD1|few|TRBV7-2
TGTGCCAGCAGCTCGTCCGGGACAGGGTCGTACGAGCAGTACTTC
CASSSSGTGSYEQYF